This T cell receptor beta chain was observed in a study of T cell repertoires and Cas9 in healthy adults. The method was immunoSEQ multiplex PCR; TCRdb's version includes in-frame clones alone and lacks a portion of them. The repertoire has some 15,000 clones, around 90% of them found once; the top ten carry 2% to 2.5%. Per germline, CDR1 SGHTA and CDR2 FQGNSA. Trimming took off 5 bases at V and 0 bases at J, with 10 bases between the two ends. This CDR3 is built from 15 residues. The genes are TRBV7-2 and TRBJ2-2; D is unresolved. Sequenced sample: Tregs (CD4+, CD25+, CD127-, CD137-, CD154-) from PBMCs; culture status not recorded. This clonotype was obtained from a human donor in good health. The CDR3 loop is CASSPRRSNTGELFF. As DNA, the CDR3 is TGTGCCAGCAGCCCCCGCAGGTCGAACACCGGGGAGCTGTTTTTT.